The rows below give T cell receptor beta chains drawn from one sample of a study of patients and donors after allogeneic stem cell transplantation. MiXCR, run by TCRdb on the RT-PCR reads, gives a single entry per CDR3 protein. The table shows 900,000 to 1,000,000 distinct CDR3 sequences, with 15% to 20% occurring only once. The material sequenced was blood, either unsorted or a sorted T cell fraction (not recorded which). The source of these receptors is a human donor who was either an allogeneic HSCT recipient or a stem cell or donor lymphocyte infusion donor (not recorded which). It is not recorded whose cells these are; they may come from a transplant donor. Both conserved end residues are part of each CDR3. The D gene is left open where the match is weak. A row's size may be missing; if present it is once, few, many or a size class.

size,D,J,V,DNA,CDR3
.,.,TRBJ1-5,TRBV20-1,TGCAGTGCTTCTTCTAGACAGAGCAATCAGCCCCAGCATTTT,CSASSRQSNQPQHF
few,TRBD1,TRBJ2-7,TRBV3-1,TGTGCCAGCAGCGGGGACAGGAGGATCTACGAGCAGTACTTC,CASSGDRRIYEQYF
.,.,TRBJ1-2,TRBV7-6,TGTGCCAGCAGCTTAGAGGTGGGGGGGAGAGACTATGGCTACACCTTC,CASSLEVGGRDYGYTF
.,TRBD1,TRBJ1-5,TRBV20-1,TGCAGTGCTAGAGATCCCTCAGGGGGGAATCAGCCCCAGCATTTT,CSARDPSGGNQPQHF
few,.,TRBJ1-1,TRBV6-2/TRBV6-3,TGTGCCAGCCTACAGGGGAACACTGAAGCTTTCTTT,CASLQGNTEAFF
.,.,TRBJ2-5,TRBV21-1,TGTGCCAGCAGCAAAGTACGCCAAGAGACCCAGTACTTC,CASSKVRQETQYF
.,.,TRBJ1-2,TRBV6-5,TGTGCCAGCAGTTACCGCGGATTTGGTGGCTACACCTTC,CASSYRGFGGYTF
few,.,TRBJ2-1,TRBV12-3/TRBV12-4,TGTGCCAGCAGTTTACGGGGGCCCGACTACAATGAGCAGTTCTTC,CASSLRGPDYNEQFF
few,.,TRBJ2-1,TRBV12-3/TRBV12-4,TGTGCCAGAAGTCGCCGAATAAGCTCCTACAATGAGCAGTTCTTC,CARSRRISSYNEQFF
few,.,TRBJ1-4,TRBV7-9,TGTGCCAGCACCTCCCCGGCAACTAATGAAAAACTGTTTTTT,CASTSPATNEKLFF
.,TRBD2,TRBJ2-7,TRBV4-1,TGCGCCAGCAGCCAAGTGCTAGCGGGGGGTAGGGAGCAGTACTTC,CASSQVLAGGREQYF
.,TRBD1,TRBJ1-1,TRBV10-3,TGTGCCATCAGTGAGGTTGACAGGGAGGGGTTGAACACTGAAGCTTTCTTT,CAISEVDREGLNTEAFF
few,.,TRBJ1-3,TRBV12-3/TRBV12-4,TGTGCCAGCAGTTTCGAAGGGGTTGGCGGAAACACCATATATTTT,CASSFEGVGGNTIYF
few,.,TRBJ2-3,TRBV6-5,TGTGCCAGCGAGGAAGAGGATACGCAGTATTTT,CASEEEDTQYF
few,.,TRBJ2-1,TRBV11-1,TGTGCCAGCAGCTTAAGTAGGGTGTCCTACAATGAGCAGTTCTTC,CASSLSRVSYNEQFF
.,.,TRBJ2-3,TRBV11-3,TGTGCCAGCAGCACGCGGTCCGGCGATACGCAGTATTTT,CASSTRSGDTQYF
.,.,TRBJ1-4,TRBV5-1,TGCGCCAGCAGCTTGGAGGGGGGCCGAGGAGAAAAACTGTTTTTT,CASSLEGGRGEKLFF
.,.,TRBJ2-1,TRBV6-5,TGTGCCAGCAGTTACGGGCGGGATTACAATGAGCAGTTCTTC,CASSYGRDYNEQFF
few,TRBD1,TRBJ2-1,TRBV7-9,TGTGCCAGCAGCTTAGAAGGGACAGGGACCTACAATGAGCAGTTCTTC,CASSLEGTGTYNEQFF
.,.,TRBJ2-2,TRBV4-1,TGCGCCAGCAGCCTCGGGACGGTCGCGAACACCGGGGAGCTGTTTTTT,CASSLGTVANTGELFF
.,TRBD1,TRBJ2-7,TRBV28,TGTGCCAGCAGTACATACGGACAGGGGGCTAGCTCCTACGAGCAGTACTTC,CASSTYGQGASSYEQYF
.,.,TRBJ2-1,TRBV11-2,TGTGCCAGCAGCTCTATAAAAGGAAAATACAATGAGCAGTTCTTC,CASSSIKGKYNEQFF
.,.,TRBJ2-3,TRBV6-5,TGTGCCAGCAGTTACTCCCGGGCCCAATGGGCAGATACGCAGTATTTT,CASSYSRAQWADTQYF
few,.,TRBJ2-5,TRBV11-2,TGTGCCAGCAGCCCCCTCACCGTAGCAGAGACCCAGTACTTC,CASSPLTVAETQYF
few,.,TRBJ1-5,TRBV20-1,TGCAGTGCTAGAGTATCTGAAGGGGGTGGTCAGCCCCAGCATTTT,CSARVSEGGGQPQHF
few,TRBD1,TRBJ2-5,TRBV7-2,TGTGCCAGCATCCGGGACAGGGGGCAAGAGACCCAGTACTTC,CASIRDRGQETQYF
.,TRBD2,TRBJ2-1,TRBV9,TGTGCCAGCAGCCCGAGCGGGAGGGCCGTCGATGAGCAGTTCTTC,CASSPSGRAVDEQFF
few,.,TRBJ1-1,TRBV11-2,TGTGCCAGCAGCCACCGACAGACGAACACTGAAGCTTTCTTT,CASSHRQTNTEAFF
.,.,TRBJ1-6,TRBV5-1,TGCGCCAGCAGCCAAACAGGTCCCATAAATTCACCCCTCCACTTT,CASSQTGPINSPLHF
.,TRBD2,TRBJ2-1,TRBV11-2,TGTGCCAGCAGCTGGGGGGGGACTGGGTACAATGAGCAGTTCTTC,CASSWGGTGYNEQFF
few,.,TRBJ2-3,TRBV21-1,TGTGCCAGCAGCAAAAAGAGGGTCAGAGCTAACCCCAACCTTAGCACAGATACGCAGTATTTT,CASSKKRVRANPNLSTDTQYF
.,.,TRBJ1-1,TRBV5-6,TGTGCCAGCAGCTGGGAAACCGGGTCCCTCATGAACACTGAAGCTTTCTTT,CASSWETGSLMNTEAFF
few,.,TRBJ1-6,TRBV12-3/TRBV12-4,TGTGCCAGCAGTTTATCCCTGGGCAGGGAGGGTTCACCCCTCCACTTT,CASSLSLGREGSPLHF
.,TRBD2,TRBJ2-3,TRBV12-3/TRBV12-4,TGTGCCAGCAGGACTTCTAGCGGGAGCCTCCCAGATACGCAGTATTTT,CASRTSSGSLPDTQYF
.,.,TRBJ2-7,TRBV19,TGTGCCAGTAGTATAGGTCCCCTAGCCCACGAGCAGTACTTC,CASSIGPLAHEQYF
few,.,TRBJ2-3,TRBV4-3,TGCGCCAGCAGCCAAGATGTAGGTTCTGCAGATACGCAGTATTTT,CASSQDVGSADTQYF
.,.,TRBJ2-3,TRBV13,TGTGCCAGCAGCTTATGGCTTCCAGATACGCAGTATTTT,CASSLWLPDTQYF
many,.,TRBJ2-7,TRBV20-1,TGCAGTGCTAGCCTCGGGGCCAGAGGGATTTACGAGCAGTACTTC,CSASLGARGIYEQYF
few,.,TRBJ2-1,TRBV27,TGTGCCAGCAGTTTATACGGACTGGGGAACAATGAGCAGTTCTTC,CASSLYGLGNNEQFF
many,TRBD2,TRBJ2-1,TRBV12-3/TRBV12-4,TGTGCCAGCAGTTGGACTAGCGGGAGATTGAATGAGCAGTTCTTC,CASSWTSGRLNEQFF
.,.,TRBJ1-5,TRBV9,TGTGCCAGCAGCGTAGCAGGGGAGAGTCAGCCCCAGCATTTT,CASSVAGESQPQHF
.,.,TRBJ2-3,TRBV19,TGTGCCAGTAGTAGGGGCAAGGTGGGAGCAGTCACAGATACGCAGTATTTT,CASSRGKVGAVTDTQYF
.,TRBD2,TRBJ2-7,TRBV25-1,TGTGCCAGCAGTAAGAGACTAGCGGGAGTCGACGAGCAGTACTTC,CASSKRLAGVDEQYF
many,.,TRBJ2-2,TRBV7-9,TGTGCCAGCAGCTCGACAGGGAACACCGGGGAGCTGTTTTTT,CASSSTGNTGELFF
.,TRBD1,TRBJ2-7,TRBV25-1,TGTGCCAGCAGTGTGGACAGGGGTTACGAGCAGTACTTC,CASSVDRGYEQYF
few,TRBD2,TRBJ2-3,TRBV11-2,TGTGCCAGCAGCGAGCCTAGCGGTCAGGGTACGCAGTATTTT,CASSEPSGQGTQYF
.,.,TRBJ2-7,TRBV12-3/TRBV12-4,TGTGCCAGCAGTTTAGTGGGCCACGAGCAGTACTTC,CASSLVGHEQYF
few,TRBD1,TRBJ1-1,TRBV11-1,TGTGCCAGCAGCTTGTCGGCGGACAGGGCTTCAATGAACACTGAAGCTTTCTTT,CASSLSADRASMNTEAFF
.,.,TRBJ1-6,TRBV20-1,TGCAGTGCTAGAGATTCATGGGATGTATATAATTCACCCCTCCACTTT,CSARDSWDVYNSPLHF
.,.,TRBJ2-3,TRBV12-3/TRBV12-4,TGTGCCAGCAGTCACGGTGCTAGCACAGATACGCAGTATTTT,CASSHGASTDTQYF
few,.,TRBJ1-1,TRBV6-1,TGTGCCAGCAGGTCGGGACTTGCGAACACTGAAGCTTTCTTT,CASRSGLANTEAFF
few,TRBD2,TRBJ2-1,TRBV28,TGTGCCAGCAAGGCTATGACTAGCGGGAGACGATGGGGCTACAATGAGCAGTTCTTC,CASKAMTSGRRWGYNEQFF